Listed here are 8 T cell receptor beta chains from one sample, sequenced in a study of T cell clonality in common variable immunodeficiency. Profiled with immunoSEQ multiplex PCR; TCRdb holds only in-frame clones, not every one. This sample comprises 30,000 to 40,000 clones, none seen once only. The sequenced sample consisted of peripheral blood mononuclear cells. The receptors shown here come from a person aged 18 to 70 in good health.

Many counts were recorded for this clone. The CDR3 loop is CASSIRNTGGTGELFF. The sequenced CDR3 bases are TGTGCCAGTAGTATACGGAATACAGGGGGCACCGGGGAG. J is TRBJ2-2 and V is TRBV19; 8 bases agree with TRBD1. The CDR3 end is not reached by the read, which stops 3 residues before it; the germline J gene fills it in. Germline V gene sequence: CDR1 LNHDA, CDR2 SQIVND (reference sequence). The CDR3 extends over 16 amino acids. V shed 2 bases, J shed 4 bases, and the junction held 6 bases outside the gene matches.

There are many counts of this clone. The CDR3 end falls 3 residues outside the read, so it is completed with the germline J gene. The chain recombines TRBV4-2 with TRBJ2-3; D remains unclear. This CDR3 has 13 amino acids. Deletions cut 4 bases from V and 1 base from J, with 6 bases between. The V gene's germline CDR1 is LGHNA and CDR2 YNFKEQ. The part of the CDR3 DNA that was read is TGTGCCAGCAGCCCAACAGGCACAGATACG. Its protein is CASSPTGTDT. The whole CDR3 reads CASSPTGTDTQYF.

This clone appeared many times. The CDR3 is cut off 3 residues early in the read; its end comes from the germline J gene. The gene calls are TRBV19 and TRBJ2-3, with TRBD2 as a possible D gene (7 bases). The germline gives CDR1 LNHDA, CDR2 SQIVND (reference sequence). The CDR3 loop spans 15 amino acids. Trimming removed 6 bases from V and 6 bases from J, with 19 bases in between. CDR3 sequence: CASRTRGAESDTQYF. Incomplete CDR3 DNA: TGTGCCAGTAGGACCCGGGGGGCTGAATCGGATACG.

This clone occurred a few times. A junction end diverges from the germline sequence, so it may reflect a read error. The CDR3 is cut off 3 residues early in the read; its end comes from the germline J gene. The chain uses TRBV7-6 and TRBJ2-5, with 12 bases lining up with TRBD2. Germline loops: CDR1 SGHVS, CDR2 FNYEAQ. This CDR3 is 16 amino acids long. The part of the CDR3 DNA that was read is TGTGCCAGCAGCCGTAGACTAGCGGGAGACCAAGGGACC. It specifies CASSRRLAGDQGT. The entire CDR3 sequence reads CASSRRLAGDQGTQYF.

This clone was detected a few times. One end of the junction is discordant with germline, which a read error may explain. The CDR3 extends 3 residues past the end of the read, so its final part is completed from the germline J gene. The chain couples TRBV7-9 to TRBJ2-1, with D uncertain. This CDR3 comprises 12 residues. CDR1 SEHNR and CDR2 FQNEAQ come from the germline V gene (reference sequence). The CDR3 DNA, read in part, is TGTACCAGCAGCTTCCCGAAGGGTGAG. Its translation is CTSSFPKGE. The whole CDR3 reads CTSSFPKGEQFF.

There are many counts of this clone. Sequencing ends 3 residues short of the CDR3 end; the germline J gene provides the rest. The J gene is TRBJ2-2, the V gene TRBV18; weak D call: TRBD1 (5 bases). The length of the CDR3 is 13 residues. V gave up 6 bases and J gave up 0 bases, with 5 bases separating them. Germline CDR1 is KGHSH and CDR2 is LQKENI. The part of the CDR3 DNA that was read is TGTGCCAGCTCGACAGCGAACACCGGGGAG. The encoded protein is CASSTANTGE. The full CDR3 protein reads CASSTANTGELFF.

This clone occurred a few times. The missing CDR3 end, 3 residues past where the read stops, is filled in from the germline J gene. The V and J genes are TRBV11-2 and TRBJ2-3, with a tentative D call TRBD2 (6 bases). From germline, CDR1 is SGHAT and CDR2 FQNNGV. The CDR3 length is 15 residues. CDR3 residues: CASSLDPGVNQPQYF. The sequenced CDR3 bases are TGTGCCAGCAGCTTAGATCCGGGGGTAAATCAGCCG.

This clone was observed at least ten times. The observed sequence ends 3 residues before the CDR3 terminus, with the missing tail filled in from the germline J gene. The chain uses TRBV19 and TRBJ1-4; 7 bases agree with TRBD1. This CDR3 spans 15 amino acids. CDR1 and CDR2 from the germline V gene are LNHDA and SQIVND (reference sequence). The trim removed 6 bases at V and 5 bases at J, leaving 9 bases unmatched. The CDR3 is CASRAAGQANEKLFF. The CDR3 bases that were read are TGTGCCAGTAGGGCAGCAGGACAGGCGAATGAAAAA.